Following are 17 T cell receptor beta chains from one sample sequenced in a study of blood T cell repertoires in COVID-19. The table came from immunoSEQ multiplex PCR; TCRdb's copy has only in-frame clones and leaves some out. Of some 8,000 clones in the sample, approximately 88% were seen once. Specimen: peripheral blood. The receptors were sampled from a human donor with active COVID-19. The donor label of this sample is uncertain.

This chain uses TRBV28 with TRBJ2-3, with no clear D. V was trimmed by 6 bases and J by 6 bases, leaving 16 bases between them. The CDR3 is 14 residues long. Germline values: CDR1 MDHEN, CDR2 SYDVKM. The DNA of the CDR3 is TGTGCCAGCAGCCTGTCGAGAGGATTCGATACGCAGTATTTT. Amino acid sequence: CASSLSRGFDTQYF.

This chain links TRBV4-1 with TRBJ1-3, with a possible D match to TRBD1 (6 bases). Germline CDR1 MGHRA, CDR2 YSYEKL. There are 16 residues in the CDR3. V was pared by 5 bases and J by 4 bases, with 18 bases between. CDR3 in amino acids: CASSSGGGARGNTIYF. In DNA, the CDR3 is TGCGCCAGCAGCTCGGGCGGGGGGGCGCGGGGAAACACCATATATTTT.

The chain recombines TRBV28 with TRBJ2-5; possibly TRBD1 for D (5 bases). Germline V gives CDR1 MDHEN, CDR2 SYDVKM. The germline V and J ends were trimmed by 2 bases and 1 base, with 11 bases remaining between them. The CDR3 runs to 15 residues. CDR3 amino acids: CASSLPTGRQETQYF. The CDR3 DNA reads as TGTGCCAGCAGTTTACCCACAGGACGCCAAGAGACCCAGTACTTC.

This chain links TRBV19 with TRBJ2-7, with 7 bases fitting TRBD1. Germline assignment: CDR1 LNHDA and CDR2 SQIVND (reference sequence). This CDR3 spans 16 amino acids. Trimming removed 1 base from V and 2 bases from J; junction bases left unmatched: 8. The CDR3 protein is CASSIVGQGTAYEQYF. The DNA for the CDR3 is TGTGCCAGTAGTATAGTGGGGCAGGGGACAGCCTACGAGCAGTACTTC.

There are a few counts of this clone. J is TRBJ2-7 and V is TRBV4-1; the match to TRBD2 covers 9 bases. J lost 2 bases, V lost 0 bases, and 8 bases had no gene match. The germline gives CDR1 MGHRA, CDR2 YSYEKL. There are 17 residues in the CDR3. The CDR3 nucleotides are TGCGCCAGCAGCCAAGACCTTCGGGTAGCGGGGGCCTACGAGCAGTACTTC. Translation: CASSQDLRVAGAYEQYF.

The chain has TRBV5-1 and TRBJ2-1, with TRBD2 matching over 9 bases. CDR3 length equals 19 residues. The V gene's germline CDR1 is SGHRS and CDR2 YFSETQ. The ends lost 1 base at V and 7 bases at J; junction bases unmatched: 18. CDR3 region: CASSLWGFVTSSGTNEQFF. The CDR3 DNA reads TGCGCCAGCAGCTTGTGGGGTTTCGTAACCTCTAGCGGGACGAATGAGCAGTTCTTC.

The rearrangement links TRBV3-1 (or the pseudogene TRBV3-2) to TRBJ2-1, with D possibly being TRBD2 (5 bases). The CDR3 has 16 residues. In germline, CDR1 is LGHDT, CDR2 YNNKEL (reference sequence). V was cut by 5 bases and J by 4 bases, with 18 bases left in between. Here the CDR3 reads CASSSTGDPEYNEQFF. In DNA form, the CDR3 reads TGTGCCAGCAGCTCGACCGGGGATCCCGAATACAATGAGCAGTTCTTC.

The rearrangement links TRBV10-1 to TRBJ2-7, with 9 bases that match TRBD1. The CDR3 consists of 13 residues. Trimming cost V 5 bases and J 2 bases; bases outside gene matches: 1. Looked up from germline, CDR1 is WNHNN and CDR2 is SYGVQD (reference sequence). CDR3 sequence: CASSWDRAYEQYF. Here the CDR3 DNA reads TGCGCCAGCAGTTGGGACAGGGCCTACGAGCAGTACTTC.

This chain uses TRBV6-5 with TRBJ1-2; D is ambiguous. Germline CDR1 reads MNHEY; CDR2 reads SVGAGI. V was cut by 0 bases and J by 4 bases, with 12 bases left in between. The CDR3 loop spans 15 amino acids. CDR3 loop: CASSYSGSRGYGYTF. The DNA of the CDR3 is TGTGCCAGCAGTTACTCTGGCAGTCGGGGCTATGGCTACACCTTC.

The chain couples TRBV6-6 to TRBJ1-5; TRBD1 agrees at 11 bases. Per the germline V gene, CDR1 is MNHNY and CDR2 is SVGAGI (reference sequence). The CDR3 totals 17 residues. V dropped 5 bases and J dropped 3; count of bases not matched to a gene: 9. The CDR3 reads CASSPPGQGGINQPQHF. The CDR3 DNA sequence: TGTGCCAGCAGTCCCCCGGGACAGGGGGGCATCAATCAGCCCCAGCATTTT.

The chain links TRBV24-1 to TRBJ2-7; D might be TRBD1 (6 bases). The CDR3 contains 14 residues. Germline V gene sequence: CDR1 KGHDR, CDR2 SFDVKD. V was cut by 3 bases and J by 7 bases, with 15 bases left in between. CDR3 in amino acids: CATSDRTAPWEQYF. The CDR3 nucleotides read TGTGCCACCAGTGATAGGACAGCCCCCTGGGAGCAGTACTTC.

The chain combines TRBV5-4 with TRBJ2-5; 10 bases map to TRBD2. The V gene's germline CDR1 is SGHNT and CDR2 YYREEE (reference sequence). J was trimmed by 4 bases and V by 4 bases; bases with no gene match: 4. This CDR3 contains 14 residues. The CDR3 DNA follows: TGTGCCAGCAGCCTGACTAGCGGGTTAGAGACCCAGTACTTC. This encodes CASSLTSGLETQYF.

V and J are TRBV5-1 and TRBJ2-3, with TRBD1 matching 7 bases. The germline V gene encodes CDR1 SGHRS and CDR2 YFSETQ. The CDR3 runs 18 residues. Trimming removed 5 bases from V and 2 bases from J; junction bases left unmatched: 17. This CDR3 is CASSRTPNRGETTDTQYF. Written as DNA, the CDR3 is TGCGCCAGCAGTCGAACACCAAACAGGGGCGAAACCACAGATACGCAGTATTTT.

This clone was counted between two and nine times. The chain combines TRBV5-8 with TRBJ1-1; D remains unclear. From germline, CDR1 is SGHTS and CDR2 YDEGEE. This CDR3 has 14 amino acids. The V end was cut by 4 bases, the J end by 3 bases, with 13 bases between. The CDR3 is CASSLLAFHTEAFF. DNA of the CDR3: TGTGCCAGCAGCCTCCTGGCCTTCCACACTGAAGCTTTCTTT.

Concerning this clone: The sample contains more than one DNA sequence encoding this CDR3. The chain uses TRBV7-3 and TRBJ2-1; D possibly corresponds to TRBD2 (5 bases). This CDR3 comprises 13 residues. With 0 bases removed from V and 6 bases from J, the gap between germline ends came to 6 bases. Germline V gene sequence: CDR1 SGHTA, CDR2 FQGTGA. The CDR3 nucleotides read TGTGCCAGCAGCTTAACAGGGAGCAATGAGCAGTTCTTC. Its translation: CASSLTGSNEQFF.

This clone occurred once. The chain employs TRBV2 and TRBJ1-1, with 12 positions matching TRBD1. V trimming: 6 bases; J trimming: 8 bases; junction bases outside the gene matches: 7. The germline gives CDR1 SNHLY, CDR2 FYNNEI. This CDR3 has 14 amino acids. The CDR3 here is CASRAGTGGSEAFF. The CDR3 DNA reads TGTGCCAGCAGAGCCGGGACAGGGGGCTCGGAAGCTTTCTTT. Drawing the rest from reference TRBV2 and TRBJ1-1, the complete variable domain is EPEVTQTPSHQVTQMGQEVILRCVPISNHLYFYWYRQILGQKVEFLVSFYNNEISEKSEIFDDQFSVERPDGSNFTLKIRSTKLEDSAMYFCASRAGTGGSEAFFGQGTRLTVV.

The gene calls are TRBV5-1 and TRBJ1-5; D is unresolved. Germline CDR1 is SGHRS and CDR2 is YFSETQ. The CDR3 extends over 15 amino acids. V lost 0 bases and J 4 bases, leaving 11 bases between the germline ends. The CDR3 DNA reads as TGCGCCAGCAGCTTGGGAGCCCCGGGGAATCAGCCCCAGCATTTT. Residues: CASSLGAPGNQPQHF.